This is a list of T cell receptor beta chains from one sample in a study of T-cell reconstitution after alpha-beta-depleted transplantation in children. Each CDR3 protein is one row after TCRdb ran MiXCR on the PCR reads. The sample lists 300,000 or so distinct CDR3 sequences, approximately 9.6% occurring once. Sequencing was performed on PBMCs from the stem cell graft donor, taken from the stem cell graft. These receptors were collected from a human donor who donated a stem cell graft to a child with SCID. Both conserved end residues are part of each CDR3. D genes are given only for firm matches. The size field is filled for only some rows; it gives once, few, many or a size class.

J	V	D	size	DNA	CDR3
TRBJ2-7	TRBV5-1	.	.	TGCGCCAGCAGCTTGGTGCCAGGGGCCCGGGACGAGCAGTACTTC	CASSLVPGARDEQYF
TRBJ2-3	TRBV5-6	.	many	TGTGCCAGCAGGGCAGGGCTAGATACGCAGTATTTT	CASRAGLDTQYF
TRBJ1-1	TRBV5-6	TRBD1	many	TGTGCCAGCAGCTTGGGGGGGACAGGGCTAATGAACACTGAAGCTTTCTTT	CASSLGGTGLMNTEAFF
TRBJ2-7	TRBV5-1	.	many	TGCGCCAGCAGCTTGAGTAGGGGAAACGACTACGAGCAGTACTTC	CASSLSRGNDYEQYF
TRBJ1-3	TRBV7-2	.	many	TGTGCCAGCAGCTTACGGGTAGACTACTCTGGAAACACCATATATTTT	CASSLRVDYSGNTIYF
TRBJ2-2	TRBV5-1	.	few	TGCGCCAGCAGCTTGTCCGGCACAGGAACGAACACCGGGGAGCTGTTTTTT	CASSLSGTGTNTGELFF
TRBJ1-5	TRBV7-6	.	.	TGTGCCAGCAGCTCATCGGACAGTTATAACAATCAGCCCCAGCATTTT	CASSSSDSYNNQPQHF
TRBJ1-1	TRBV7-9	.	.	TGTGCCAGCAGCCTTGGACAAATTACTGAAGCTTTCTTT	CASSLGQITEAFF
TRBJ1-6	TRBV6-1	TRBD1	few	TGTGCCAGCAGGATCCGGGACAGAGATTCACCCCTCCACTTT	CASRIRDRDSPLHF
TRBJ2-7	TRBV24-1	.	.	TGTCCCACCAGTGACCACGGTTTACGGGGATCCTACGAGCAGTACTTC	CPTSDHGLRGSYEQYF
TRBJ1-1	TRBV29-1	.	few	TGCAGCTCCCGACCTATGAACACTGAAGCTTTCTTT	CSSRPMNTEAFF
TRBJ2-2	TRBV12-5	.	few	TGTGCTAGTGGTAGCCCCAAAGGGGAATACACCGGGGAGCTGTTTTTT	CASGSPKGEYTGELFF
TRBJ1-1	TRBV27	TRBD1	few	TGTGCCAGCAGCCACCGGGACAGCGATGAAGCTTTCTTT	CASSHRDSDEAFF
TRBJ1-1	TRBV20-1	.	few	TGCAGTGCTAGGGGGGACCTCTCGTGGAGAGCTTTCTTT	CSARGDLSWRAFF
TRBJ2-5	TRBV20-1	TRBD1	.	TGCAGTGCTAGTCCCGGGACAGGGAGAGAAGAGACCCAGTACTTC	CSASPGTGREETQYF
TRBJ1-2	TRBV10-3	TRBD1	.	TGTGCCACTCGGGACAGCCGGATCCCTAACTATGGCTACACCTTC	CATRDSRIPNYGYTF
TRBJ2-1	TRBV19	.	many	TGTGCCAGTAGTATAGTTTGGGACTCCCCCTACAATGAGCAGTTCTTC	CASSIVWDSPYNEQFF
TRBJ1-1	TRBV12-3/TRBV12-4	.	few	TGTGCCAGCAGTCCCCTGGGTGGGGACACTGAAGCTTTCTTT	CASSPLGGDTEAFF
TRBJ2-1	TRBV27	TRBD2	few	TGTGCCAGCAGTCCTGGACTAGCGGCCCAGTTCTTC	CASSPGLAAQFF
TRBJ1-6	TRBV27	TRBD1	few	TGTGCCAGCAGTTTATCCCAGGGGGCGAATTCACCCCTCCACTTT	CASSLSQGANSPLHF
TRBJ1-2	TRBV6-1	.	many	TGTGCCAGCAGTCAAGACAGCCTCTATGGCTACACCTTC	CASSQDSLYGYTF
TRBJ2-1	TRBV20-1	TRBD2	.	TGCTGTGCTAGAGATCCAACGACTAGCGGGGTATACAATGAGCAGTTCTTC	CCARDPTTSGVYNEQFF
TRBJ1-1	TRBV9	.	.	TGTGCCAGCAGCGTAGGTGGACTCACTGAAGCTTTCTTT	CASSVGGLTEAFF
TRBJ1-1	TRBV5-1	.	few	TGCGCCAGCAGCTTGGACCCGCCGAACACTGAAGCTTTCTTT	CASSLDPPNTEAFF
TRBJ1-3	TRBV20-1	.	few	TGCAGTGCTCGACACTCTGGAAACACCATATATTTT	CSARHSGNTIYF
TRBJ2-5	TRBV20-1	.	.	TGCAGTGCTAGTCGTCGGGAAGAGACCCAGTACTTC	CSASRREETQYF
TRBJ1-2	TRBV29-1	.	.	TGCAGCGTTCGGCAGTACTTCTATGGCTACACCTTC	CSVRQYFYGYTF
TRBJ1-1	TRBV12-3/TRBV12-4	.	once	TGTGCCAGCAGTTTAGGGGCGGGGGGTCCGAGGTGGGGAGCTTTCTTT	CASSLGAGGPRWGAFF
TRBJ2-1	TRBV9	.	few	TGTGCCAGCAGCGGCGCGGTGAGCTCCTACAATGAGCAGTTCTTC	CASSGAVSSYNEQFF
TRBJ1-2	TRBV5-1	.	.	TGCGCCAGCAGCTTGGCTGGGGGACCTATCGCCTTC	CASSLAGGPIAF
TRBJ1-6	TRBV15	TRBD1	.	TGTGCCACCAGCAGGGGACAGGGAGATTCACCCCTCCACTTT	CATSRGQGDSPLHF
TRBJ2-2	TRBV7-7	.	few	TGTGCTAGCAGCCGACTAGTGAACACCGGGGAGCTGTTTTTT	CASSRLVNTGELFF
TRBJ1-5	TRBV10-3	.	many	TGTGCCATCAGTGAGTCTGGGGGTAAGAATCAGCCCCAGCATTTT	CAISESGGKNQPQHF
TRBJ1-6	TRBV14	.	many	TGTGCCAGCAGCCTGACCGATTCGCATAATTCACCCCTCCACTTT	CASSLTDSHNSPLHF
TRBJ2-4	TRBV6-5	.	many	TGTGCCAGCTCAGACGACCGGGACATTCAGTACTTC	CASSDDRDIQYF
TRBJ2-2	TRBV2	TRBD1	.	TGTGCCAGCAGTGACAGGGAAGGGGGCCCCACCGGGGAGCTGTTTTTT	CASSDREGGPTGELFF
TRBJ1-5	TRBV25-1	.	many	TGTGCCAGCAGTGACTCGGGTGGGCCCCAGCATTTT	CASSDSGGPQHF
TRBJ1-5	TRBV6-1	.	few	TGTGCCAGCAAAATTTTACAGGATTCCAATCAGCCCCAGCATTTT	CASKILQDSNQPQHF
TRBJ2-6	TRBV11-2	.	few	TGTGCCAGCAGCTTACAGGCCAGGTCGTCCTCTGGGGCCAACGTCCTGACTTTC	CASSLQARSSSGANVLTF
TRBJ2-5	TRBV27	.	.	TGTGCCAGCAGTTCCCAACCGGACAGCCATGCCTGGAGAGCCCAGTACTTC	CASSSQPDSHAWRAQYF
TRBJ1-6	TRBV5-5	.	.	TGTGCCAGCAGCTTGGCGACCAATTCACCCCTCCACTTT	CASSLATNSPLHF
TRBJ2-3	TRBV7-3	TRBD1	many	TGTGCCAGCAGCTTGCAAAACAGGGGGAGCACAGATACGCAGTATTTT	CASSLQNRGSTDTQYF
TRBJ1-2	TRBV14	.	.	TGTGCCAGCAGCCAAGATCCCACAGGGACCTATGGCTACACCTTC	CASSQDPTGTYGYTF
TRBJ2-1	TRBV12-3/TRBV12-4	.	few	TGTGCCAGCAGTTTAGCGGGGGGTACTAACAATGAGCAGTTCTTC	CASSLAGGTNNEQFF
TRBJ1-1	TRBV4-2	.	.	TGTGCCAGCAGCCAGCCGGGACTCCCTGTAGATGAAGCTTTCTTT	CASSQPGLPVDEAFF
TRBJ2-3	TRBV10-3	TRBD1	many	TGTGCCATCAGTGACGCGGACAGGGGGATTAGCACAGATACGCAGTATTTT	CAISDADRGISTDTQYF
TRBJ1-2	TRBV9	.	many	TGTGCCAGCAGCGTAGGGGGCGGCAACTTCCTCTACACCTTC	CASSVGGGNFLYTF
TRBJ2-3	TRBV11-2	.	.	TGTGCCAGCAGCGCCCTTCGCGGGGTCTCAGATACGCAGTATTTT	CASSALRGVSDTQYF
TRBJ2-7	TRBV6-5	.	.	TGTGCCAGCAGTCCGCCGGAAGGGCAGGCTGGGGGAAGGGGGCAGTACTTC	CASSPPEGQAGGRGQYF
TRBJ2-1	TRBV12-3/TRBV12-4	.	many	TGTGCCAGCAGTCCAAGGGCAGGGTCCGATGAGCAGTTCTTC	CASSPRAGSDEQFF
TRBJ1-3	TRBV5-1	.	few	TGCGCCAGCAGCTCCGACATTACCTCTGGAAACACCATATATTTT	CASSSDITSGNTIYF
TRBJ1-1	TRBV18	.	.	TGTGCCAGCTCACGGGAAGAGGCTTTCTTT	CASSREEAFF
TRBJ2-1	TRBV27	.	many	TGTGCCAGCCACAGGGCCAGCTCCTACAATGAGCAGTTCTTC	CASHRASSYNEQFF
TRBJ2-7	TRBV10-3	TRBD1	many	TGTGCCATCACCGGGGACAGCAACGAGCAGTACTTC	CAITGDSNEQYF
TRBJ2-7	TRBV15	.	.	TGTGCCACCAGCATAGCCACGGGGCGGCCCATCGAGCAGTACTTC	CATSIATGRPIEQYF
TRBJ2-2	TRBV29-1	.	few	TGCAGCGGAGTGGAGGAGAACACCGGGGAGCTGTTTTTT	CSGVEENTGELFF
TRBJ2-1	TRBV6-1	.	many	TGTGCCAGCAGTGAAACCATGACAGATTCGTTCTTC	CASSETMTDSFF
TRBJ2-1	TRBV2	.	few	TGTGCCAGCGTGCTCCTAGGATACAATGAGCAGTTCTTC	CASVLLGYNEQFF